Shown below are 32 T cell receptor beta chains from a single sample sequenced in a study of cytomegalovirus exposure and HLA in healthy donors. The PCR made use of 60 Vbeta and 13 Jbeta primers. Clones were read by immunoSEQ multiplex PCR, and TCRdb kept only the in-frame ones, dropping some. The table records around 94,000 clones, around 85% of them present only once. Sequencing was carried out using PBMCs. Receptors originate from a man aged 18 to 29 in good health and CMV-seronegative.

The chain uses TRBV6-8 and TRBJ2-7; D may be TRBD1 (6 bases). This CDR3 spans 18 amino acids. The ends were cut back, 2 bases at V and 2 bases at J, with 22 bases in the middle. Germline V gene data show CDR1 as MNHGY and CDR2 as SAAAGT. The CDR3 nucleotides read TGTGCCAGCAGTTACCCGGATTCGGACAGCCTAGTAACCTACGAGCAGTACTTC. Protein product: CASSYPDSDSLVTYEQYF.

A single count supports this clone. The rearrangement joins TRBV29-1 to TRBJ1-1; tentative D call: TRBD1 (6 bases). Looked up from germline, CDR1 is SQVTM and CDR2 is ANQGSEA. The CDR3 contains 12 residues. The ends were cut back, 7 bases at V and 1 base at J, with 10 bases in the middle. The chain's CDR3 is CSALTGNTEAFF. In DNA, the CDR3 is TGCAGCGCTTTGACAGGGAACACTGAAGCTTTCTTT.

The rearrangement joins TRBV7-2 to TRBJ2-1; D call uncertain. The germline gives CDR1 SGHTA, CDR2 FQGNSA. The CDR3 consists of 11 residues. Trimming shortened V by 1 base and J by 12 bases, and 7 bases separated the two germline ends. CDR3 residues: CASSLGLGQFF. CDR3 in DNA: TGTGCCAGCAGCTTAGGACTGGGGCAGTTCTTC. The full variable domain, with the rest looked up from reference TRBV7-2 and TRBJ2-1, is GAGVSQSPSNKVTEKGKDVELRCDPISGHTALYWYRQSLGQGLEFLIYFQGNSAPDKSGLPSDRFSAERTGGSVSTLTIQRTQQEDSAVYLCASSLGLGQFFGPGTRLTVL.

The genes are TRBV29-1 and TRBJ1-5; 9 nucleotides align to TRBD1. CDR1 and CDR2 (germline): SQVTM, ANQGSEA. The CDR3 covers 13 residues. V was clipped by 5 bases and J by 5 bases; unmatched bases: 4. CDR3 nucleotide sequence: TGCAGCGTTCGTCGGACAGGGGATCAGCCCCAGCATTTT. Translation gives CSVRRTGDQPQHF.

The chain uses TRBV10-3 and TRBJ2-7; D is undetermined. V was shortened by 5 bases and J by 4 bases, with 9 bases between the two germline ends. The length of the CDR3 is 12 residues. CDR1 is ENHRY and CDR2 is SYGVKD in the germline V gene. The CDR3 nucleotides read TGTGCCATCAGTCCCCGAGGATACGAGCAGTACTTC. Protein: CAISPRGYEQYF.

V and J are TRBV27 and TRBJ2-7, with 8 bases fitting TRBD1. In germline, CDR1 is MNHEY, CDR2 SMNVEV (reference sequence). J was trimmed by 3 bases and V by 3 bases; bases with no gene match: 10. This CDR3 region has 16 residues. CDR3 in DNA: TGTGCCAGCAGTTTCTACAGGGGGAGCGGAAACTACGAGCAGTACTTC. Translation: CASSFYRGSGNYEQYF.

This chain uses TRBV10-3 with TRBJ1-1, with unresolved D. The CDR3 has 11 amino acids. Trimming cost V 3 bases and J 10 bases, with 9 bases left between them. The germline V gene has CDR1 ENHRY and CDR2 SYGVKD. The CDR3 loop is CAISDSTGAFF. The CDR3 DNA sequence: TGTGCCATCAGTGACTCCACCGGAGCTTTCTTT.

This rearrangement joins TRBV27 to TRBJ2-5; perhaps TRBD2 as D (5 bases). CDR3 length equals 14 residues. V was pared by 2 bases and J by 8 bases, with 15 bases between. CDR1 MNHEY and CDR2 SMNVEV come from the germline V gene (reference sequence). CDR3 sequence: CASSLGEGVGTQYF. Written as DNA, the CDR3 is TGTGCCAGCAGTTTAGGAGAGGGTGTTGGTACCCAGTACTTC.

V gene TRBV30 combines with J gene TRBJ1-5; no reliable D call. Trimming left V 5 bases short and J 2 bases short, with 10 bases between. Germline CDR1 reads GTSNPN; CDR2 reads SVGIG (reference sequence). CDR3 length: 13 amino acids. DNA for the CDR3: TGTGCCTGGGCGGCGGAGGGCAATCAGCCCCAGCATTTT. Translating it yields CAWAAEGNQPQHF.

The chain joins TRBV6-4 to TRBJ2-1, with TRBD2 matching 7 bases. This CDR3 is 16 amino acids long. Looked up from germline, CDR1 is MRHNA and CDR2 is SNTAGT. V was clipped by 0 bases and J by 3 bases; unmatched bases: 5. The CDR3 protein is CASSDSGGSGYNEQFF. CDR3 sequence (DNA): TGTGCCAGCAGTGACTCTGGCGGGAGCGGCTACAATGAGCAGTTCTTC.

CDR3 sequence reads: CASSPQGGIGYGYTF. In DNA form, the CDR3 reads TGTGCCAGCAGTCCCCAGGGAGGAATAGGCTATGGCTACACCTTC. The V and J genes are TRBV27 and TRBJ1-2; possibly TRBD1 for D (5 bases). Germline V gene lookup returns CDR1 MNHEY and CDR2 SMNVEV (reference sequence). The germline V and J ends were trimmed by 5 bases and 4 bases, with 17 bases remaining between them. CDR3 length: 15 residues.

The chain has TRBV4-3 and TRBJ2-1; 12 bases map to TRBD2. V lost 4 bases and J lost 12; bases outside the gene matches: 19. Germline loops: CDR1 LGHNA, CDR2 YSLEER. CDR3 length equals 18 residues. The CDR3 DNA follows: TGCGCCAGCAGCCCCGATTCTAGCGGGAGGGCCTGTAATTTGCGGCAGTTCTTC. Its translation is CASSPDSSGRACNLRQFF.

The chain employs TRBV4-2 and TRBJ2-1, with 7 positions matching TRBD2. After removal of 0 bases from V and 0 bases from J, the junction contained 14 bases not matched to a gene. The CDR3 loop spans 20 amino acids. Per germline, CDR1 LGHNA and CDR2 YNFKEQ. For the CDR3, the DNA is TGTGCCAGCAGCCAAGACGCCCCCTCTGTCGGGAGGTTCTCCTACAATGAGCAGTTCTTC. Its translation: CASSQDAPSVGRFSYNEQFF.

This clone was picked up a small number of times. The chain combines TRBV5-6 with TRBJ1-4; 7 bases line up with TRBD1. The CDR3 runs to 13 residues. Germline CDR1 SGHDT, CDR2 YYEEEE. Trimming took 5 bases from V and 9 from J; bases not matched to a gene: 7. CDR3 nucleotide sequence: TGTGCCAGCAGAACGACAGGGACCCAAAAACTGTTTTTT. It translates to CASRTTGTQKLFF.

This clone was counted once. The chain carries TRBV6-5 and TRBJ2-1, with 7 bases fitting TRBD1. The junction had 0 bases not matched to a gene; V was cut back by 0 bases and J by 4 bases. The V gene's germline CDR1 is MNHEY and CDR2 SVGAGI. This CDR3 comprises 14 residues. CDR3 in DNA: TGTGCCAGCAGTTACTCGGGACAGTACAATGAGCAGTTCTTC. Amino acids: CASSYSGQYNEQFF.

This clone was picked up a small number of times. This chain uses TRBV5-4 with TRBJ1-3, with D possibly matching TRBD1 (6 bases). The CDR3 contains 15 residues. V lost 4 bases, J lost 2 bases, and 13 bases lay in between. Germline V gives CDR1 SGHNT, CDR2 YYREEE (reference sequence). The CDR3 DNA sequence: TGTGCCAGCAGCATGGGGGCTTGGGCTGGAAACACCATATATTTT. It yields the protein CASSMGAWAGNTIYF.

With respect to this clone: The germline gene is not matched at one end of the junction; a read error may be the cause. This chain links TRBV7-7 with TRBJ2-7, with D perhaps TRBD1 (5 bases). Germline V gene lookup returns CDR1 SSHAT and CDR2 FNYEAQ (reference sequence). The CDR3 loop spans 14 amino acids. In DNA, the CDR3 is TGTGCTAGCAGCTTAGGACACCTATCCTACGAGCAGTACTTC. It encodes CASSLGHLSYEQYF.

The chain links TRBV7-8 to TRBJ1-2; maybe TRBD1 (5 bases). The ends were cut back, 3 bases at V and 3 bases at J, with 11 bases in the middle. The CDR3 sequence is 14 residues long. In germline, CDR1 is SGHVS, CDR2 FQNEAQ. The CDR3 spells CASSFRGRDYGYTF. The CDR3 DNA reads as TGTGCCAGCAGCTTTAGGGGAAGGGACTATGGCTACACCTTC.

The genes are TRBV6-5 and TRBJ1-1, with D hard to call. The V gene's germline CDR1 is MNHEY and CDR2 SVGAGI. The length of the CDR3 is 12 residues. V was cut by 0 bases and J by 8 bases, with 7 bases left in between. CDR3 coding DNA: TGTGCCAGCAGTTACTCGAGGCAGGAAGCTTTCTTT. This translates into CASSYSRQEAFF.

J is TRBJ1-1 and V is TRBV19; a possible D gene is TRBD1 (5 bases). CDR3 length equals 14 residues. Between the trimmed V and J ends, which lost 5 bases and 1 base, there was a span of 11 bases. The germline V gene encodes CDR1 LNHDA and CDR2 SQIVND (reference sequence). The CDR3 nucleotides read TGTGCCAGTAGTGTGGACACGGCGAACACTGAAGCTTTCTTT. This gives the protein CASSVDTANTEAFF.

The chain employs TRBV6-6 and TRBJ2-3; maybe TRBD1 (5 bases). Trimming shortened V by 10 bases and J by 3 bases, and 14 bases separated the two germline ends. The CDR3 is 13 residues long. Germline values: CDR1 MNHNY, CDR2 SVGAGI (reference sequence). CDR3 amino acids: CATLLPGTDTQYF. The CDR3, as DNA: TGTGCCACCCTCCTCCCAGGGACAGATACGCAGTATTTT.

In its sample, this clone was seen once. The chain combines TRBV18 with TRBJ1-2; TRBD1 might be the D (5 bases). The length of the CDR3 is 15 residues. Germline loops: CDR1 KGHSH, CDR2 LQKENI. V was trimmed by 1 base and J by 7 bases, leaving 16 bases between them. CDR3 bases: TGTGCCAGCTCACCACTCGGGGGTCAGAGGGGTGGCTACACCTTC. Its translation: CASSPLGGQRGGYTF.

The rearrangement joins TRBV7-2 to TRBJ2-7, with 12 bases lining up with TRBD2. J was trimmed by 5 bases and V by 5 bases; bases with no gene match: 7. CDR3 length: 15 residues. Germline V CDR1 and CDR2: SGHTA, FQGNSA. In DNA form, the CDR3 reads TGTGCCAGCAGCCCCCTGACTAGCGGGAGAAACGAGCAGTACTTC. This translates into CASSPLTSGRNEQYF.

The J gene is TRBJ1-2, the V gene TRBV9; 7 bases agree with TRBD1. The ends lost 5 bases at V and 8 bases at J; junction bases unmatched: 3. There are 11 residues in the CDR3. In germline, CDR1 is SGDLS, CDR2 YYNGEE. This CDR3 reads CASRQGDGYTF. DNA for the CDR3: TGTGCCAGCAGGCAGGGGGACGGCTACACCTTC.

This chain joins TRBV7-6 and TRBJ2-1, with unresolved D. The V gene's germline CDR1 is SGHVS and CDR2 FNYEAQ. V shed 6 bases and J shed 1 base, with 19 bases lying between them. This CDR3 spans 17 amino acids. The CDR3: CASSRPPAARSYNEQFF. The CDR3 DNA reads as TGTGCCAGCAGTCGACCGCCGGCGGCCAGATCCTACAATGAGCAGTTCTTC.

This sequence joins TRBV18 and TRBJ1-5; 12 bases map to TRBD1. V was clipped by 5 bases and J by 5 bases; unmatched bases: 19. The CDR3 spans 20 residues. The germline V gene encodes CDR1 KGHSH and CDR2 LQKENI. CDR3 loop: CASSTTLVGTGGLKDQPQHF. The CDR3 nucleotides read TGTGCCAGCTCAACAACTTTAGTTGGGACAGGGGGCTTGAAGGATCAGCCCCAGCATTTT.

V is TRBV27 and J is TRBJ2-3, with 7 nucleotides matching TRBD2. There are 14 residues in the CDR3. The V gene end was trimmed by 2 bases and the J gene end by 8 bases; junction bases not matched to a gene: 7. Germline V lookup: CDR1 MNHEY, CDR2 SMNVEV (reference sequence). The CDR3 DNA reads TGTGCCAGCAGTTTAGTAGCGGGTGTTGGTACGCAGTATTTT. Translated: CASSLVAGVGTQYF.

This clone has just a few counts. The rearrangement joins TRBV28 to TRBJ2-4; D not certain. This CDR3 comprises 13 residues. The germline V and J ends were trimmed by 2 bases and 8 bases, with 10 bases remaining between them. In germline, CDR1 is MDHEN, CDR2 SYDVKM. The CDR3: CASSLTTRDIQYF. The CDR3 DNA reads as TGTGCCAGCAGTTTAACGACTCGAGACATTCAGTACTTC.

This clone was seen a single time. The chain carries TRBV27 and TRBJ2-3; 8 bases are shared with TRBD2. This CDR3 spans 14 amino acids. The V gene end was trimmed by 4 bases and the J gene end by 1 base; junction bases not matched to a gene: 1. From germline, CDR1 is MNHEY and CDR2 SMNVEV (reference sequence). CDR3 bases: TGTGCCAGCAGTTACGGGAGGGGCACAGATACGCAGTATTTT. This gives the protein CASSYGRGTDTQYF.

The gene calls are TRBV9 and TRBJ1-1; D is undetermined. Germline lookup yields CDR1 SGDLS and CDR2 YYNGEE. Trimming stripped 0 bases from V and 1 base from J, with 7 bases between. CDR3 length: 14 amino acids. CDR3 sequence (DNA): TGTGCCAGCAGCGTAGGGCCAAGGAACACTGAAGCTTTCTTT. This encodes CASSVGPRNTEAFF.

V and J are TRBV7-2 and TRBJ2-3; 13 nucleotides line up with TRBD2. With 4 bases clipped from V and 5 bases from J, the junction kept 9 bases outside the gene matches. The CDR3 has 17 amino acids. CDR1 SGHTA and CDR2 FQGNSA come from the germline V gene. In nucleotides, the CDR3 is TGTGCCAGCAGCTCCCGGACTAGCGGGAGCGGGAAAGATACGCAGTATTTT. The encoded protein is CASSSRTSGSGKDTQYF.

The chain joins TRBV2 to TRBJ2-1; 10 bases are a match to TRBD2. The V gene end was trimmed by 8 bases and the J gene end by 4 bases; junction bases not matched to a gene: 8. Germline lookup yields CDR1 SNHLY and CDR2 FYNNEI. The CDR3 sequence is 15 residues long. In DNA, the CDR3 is TGTGCCAGCCGAAGACTAGCGGGTAGTTACAATGAGCAGTTCTTC. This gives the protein CASRRLAGSYNEQFF.